Listed here are 4 T cell receptor beta chains from one sample, sequenced in a study of quantifying T cell responses using KT2 cells. Study context: Reverse transcription used primers in the TCR alpha and beta constant regions.

An oligo carrying a UMI was ligated to the cDNA 3' end. The first PCR ran three to four cycles with an equimolar RC1.1 and RC1.2 beta primer mix. TCRdb re-analysed the UMI-ligation and nested PCR reads in MiXCR, keeping a single row per CDR3 protein. The profile covers about 33,000 distinct CDR3 sequences, with around a tenth appearing a single time and roughly 10% taken by the ten largest. Sequencing was carried out using PBMCs spiked with cells of the T cell clone KT2. The receptors stem from a human donor.

This clonotype was recorded a few times. The chain uses TRBV10-3 and TRBJ2-2; D call uncertain. Trimming left V 7 bases short and J 0 bases short, with 12 bases between. The CDR3 has 15 amino acids. Germline lookup yields CDR1 ENHRY and CDR2 SYGVKD. The CDR3 is CAINWADSNTGELFF. The CDR3 DNA is TGTGCCATCAACTGGGCAGACTCGAACACCGGGGAGCTGTTTTTT.

This clonotype was counted a few times. The V and J genes are TRBV18 and TRBJ1-3; TRBD1 is a possible D gene (5 bases). This CDR3 is built from 17 residues. The ends were cut back, 3 bases at V and 0 bases at J, with 15 bases in the middle. Germline loops: CDR1 KGHSH, CDR2 LQKENI. The CDR3 region has the DNA TGTGCCAGCTCACCCTCCAGTCGTGGGGCCTCTGGAAACACCATATATTTT. Amino acid sequence: CASSPSSRGASGNTIYF.

This chain connects TRBV20-1 to TRBJ2-4; D is unresolved. Germline values: CDR1 DFQATT, CDR2 SNEGSKA (reference sequence). This CDR3 has 15 residues. V lost 5 bases and J 1 base, leaving 15 bases between the germline ends. The CDR3 DNA follows: TGCAGTGCTGGCCCGGTAGGGCTGGCCAAAAACATTCAGTACTTC. Protein product: CSAGPVGLAKNIQYF.

The rearrangement links TRBV2 to TRBJ1-6, with 7 positions matching TRBD1. Germline values: CDR1 SNHLY, CDR2 FYNNEI. Losses at the gene ends were 1 base for V and 7 bases for J; bases not matched to a gene: 7. The CDR3 has 16 residues. The CDR3 region has the DNA TGTGCCAGCAGTGAAGGAGGGGGCGCAAGAAATTCACCCCTCCACTTT. Translating gives CASSEGGGARNSPLHF.